This is a list of T cell receptor beta chains from one sample in a study of control samples from healthy donors and cancer patients. Sequenced by immunoSEQ multiplex PCR; TCRdb stores in-frame clones only, minus some. The table has some 130,000 clones, approximately 92% seen once. The sample comprised blood. The receptors here all came from a man aged 18 to 30 in good health. Each CDR3 is given with its conserved first and last residue. The D gene is left open where the match is weak. For some rows the clone size is stated as once, few or many, or as a class when expanded; others skip it.

CSADNRGKAFF | TGCAGTGCTGATAACAGGGGAAAAGCTTTCTTT | TRBJ1-1 | . | TRBV20-1 | TRBD1 | 11
CSVMDRIDTEAFF | TGCAGCGTTATGGACAGGATCGACACTGAAGCTTTCTTT | TRBJ1-1 | . | TRBV29-1 | TRBD1 | 13
CASSDSRRTGKNTEAFF | TGTGCCAGCAGTGATTCACGGAGAACAGGGAAGAACACTGAAGCTTTCTTT | TRBJ1-1 | . | TRBV2 | . | 17
CATSAGLLAWGTEAFF | TGTGCCACCAGCGCGGGACTCCTGGCGTGGGGGACTGAAGCTTTCTTT | TRBJ1-1 | once | TRBV15 | . | 16
CAIRGRVATTDTQYF | TGTGCCATCAGAGGCAGGGTGGCCACCACAGATACGCAGTATTTT | TRBJ2-3 | few | TRBV10-3 | . | 15
CASSPRRTGGAGDNQPQHF | TGTGCCAGCTCACCACGACGGACAGGGGGCGCAGGGGACAATCAGCCCCAGCATTTT | TRBJ1-5 | . | TRBV18 | TRBD1 | 19
CATSRQRNQPQHF | TGTGCCACCAGCAGGCAGAGGAATCAGCCCCAGCATTTT | TRBJ1-5 | . | TRBV15 | . | 13
CASSLYPDTTYEQYF | TGTGCCAGCAGCTTATACCCAGATACTACCTACGAGCAGTACTTC | TRBJ2-7 | . | TRBV7-9 | . | 15
CASGLTGRPPTF | TGTGCCAGCGGCCTTACGGGGCGGCCGCCCACCTTC | TRBJ1-2 | . | TRBV12-3/TRBV12-4 | . | 12
CASSLVDRSLNYEQYF | TGTGCCAGCAGCTTAGTAGACCGTTCCTTAAACTACGAGCAGTACTTC | TRBJ2-7 | . | TRBV11-2 | . | 16
CASSQGGEGIYGYTF | TGTGCCAGCAGCCAGGGGGGAGAGGGGATCTATGGCTACACCTTC | TRBJ1-2 | . | TRBV27 | TRBD1 | 15
CAISPTGEGGSGNTIYF | TGTGCCATCAGCCCGACTGGGGAGGGGGGGTCTGGAAACACCATATATTTT | TRBJ1-3 | . | TRBV10-3 | . | 17
CASSDDPGDGYTF | TGTGCCAGCAGTGACGATCCAGGGGATGGCTACACCTTC | TRBJ1-2 | . | TRBV25-1 | . | 13
CASSLTHGGGLSHTGELFF | TGCGCCAGCAGCTTGACCCACGGGGGGGGCCTCTCGCACACCGGGGAGCTGTTTTTT | TRBJ2-2 | . | TRBV5-1 | TRBD2 | 19
CASSPDRHGYTF | TGTGCCAGCAGCCCCGACAGGCATGGCTACACCTTC | TRBJ1-2 | once | TRBV7-9 | . | 12
CASTKLTPNTEAFF | TGTGCCAGCACTAAGCTTACTCCGAACACTGAAGCTTTCTTT | TRBJ1-1 | . | TRBV2 | . | 14
CASSSRSWKQAVRQGFYEQYF | TGTGCCAGCAGCTCTCGGTCGTGGAAGCAGGCCGTGAGACAGGGATTTTACGAGCAGTACTTC | TRBJ2-7 | . | TRBV6-6 | TRBD1 | 21
CASSPRTDPIGNTIYF | TGTGCCAGCAGCCCCCGGACAGATCCGATAGGAAACACCATATATTTT | TRBJ1-3 | . | TRBV7-9 | . | 16
CASSSRAGIITDTQYF | TGTGCCAGCAGCTCCAGAGCGGGAATTATCACAGATACGCAGTATTTT | TRBJ2-3 | . | TRBV9 | TRBD2 | 16
CAISESRGGQETQYF | TGTGCCATCAGTGAGTCTCGTGGAGGTCAAGAGACCCAGTACTTC | TRBJ2-5 | . | TRBV10-3 | . | 15
CASSQDRARSTYNEQFF | TGCGCCAGCAGCCAAGATAGGGCTAGGAGCACCTACAATGAGCAGTTCTTC | TRBJ2-1 | few | TRBV4-1 | . | 17
CASSWRSSYEQYF | TGTGCCAGCAGCTGGCGGTCCTCCTACGAGCAGTACTTC | TRBJ2-7 | once | TRBV6-5 | . | 13
CASSAKGRDRRDSPLHF | TGTGCCAGCAGCGCTAAAGGACGGGACAGGCGAGATTCACCCCTCCACTTT | TRBJ1-6 | . | TRBV13 | TRBD1 | 17
CAWRAREAQPQHF | TGTGCCTGGAGGGCCCGGGAGGCTCAGCCCCAGCATTTT | TRBJ1-5 | . | TRBV30 | . | 13
CASSKVVLPYGYTF | TGTGCCAGCAGCAAAGTAGTCCTTCCCTATGGCTACACCTTC | TRBJ1-2 | . | TRBV21-1 | . | 14
CASSPIGTSGGAVDTQYF | TGTGCCAGCAGCCCGATCGGGACTAGCGGGGGGGCCGTAGATACGCAGTATTTT | TRBJ2-3 | . | TRBV7-2 | TRBD2 | 18
CASSVDRVQNQPQHF | TGTGCCAGCAGCGTGGACAGGGTCCAGAATCAGCCCCAGCATTTT | TRBJ1-5 | once | TRBV7-2 | TRBD1 | 15
CASSQWDSGEQYF | TGTGCCAGCAGCCAATGGGACAGCGGCGAGCAGTACTTC | TRBJ2-7 | once | TRBV6-5 | TRBD1 | 13
CASKEGTGALPLHF | TGTGCCAGTAAGGAAGGGACAGGCGCCTTGCCCCTCCACTTT | TRBJ1-6 | once | TRBV2 | TRBD1 | 14
CASSESRGPYGYTF | TGTGCCAGCAGTGAATCCAGGGGACCATATGGCTACACCTTC | TRBJ1-2 | . | TRBV6-1 | . | 14
CASSFRGGTEAFF | TGTGCCAGCAGTTTCAGGGGCGGGACTGAAGCTTTCTTT | TRBJ1-1 | . | TRBV12-3/TRBV12-4 | . | 13
CATSRAHREDQPQHF | TGTGCCACCAGCAGAGCCCACAGGGAGGATCAGCCCCAGCATTTT | TRBJ1-5 | few | TRBV15 | . | 15
CASSQENSGKVQFF | TGTGCCAGCAGCCAAGAAAACAGCGGGAAGGTGCAGTTCTTC | TRBJ2-1 | . | TRBV3-1/TRBV3-2 | TRBD2 | 14